Below, 16 T cell receptor beta chains from the same sample are listed, as sequenced in a study of human T cells and chemical hapten exposure. Described time point: patch test 1, 2 weeks after DPC sensitization. Treatment noted: therapeutic diphenylcyclopropenone sensitization with weekly scalp DPC. TCRdb reprocessed the RACE reads with MiXCR, giving one entry per CDR3 protein. The sample consists of roughly 360,000 distinct CDR3 sequences, about 4.8% of them appearing once. The source material was whole blood, sampled in connection with sensitization to the hapten diphenylcyclopropenone (DPC). The receptors derive from a woman between 50 and 59 years old with alopecia areata. Some clones in this sample may be carry-over from other donors' samples.

There are many counts of this clonotype. The rearrangement joins TRBV6-2 or TRBV6-3 to TRBJ1-1, with a possible D match to TRBD1 (6 bases). The CDR3 totals 14 residues. V gave up 2 bases and J gave up 1 base, with 8 bases separating them. The V gene's germline CDR1 is MNHEY and CDR2 SVGEGT. The CDR3 sequence: CASSYGTRNTEAFF. CDR3 bases: TGTGCCAGCAGTTACGGGACAAGGAACACTGAAGCTTTCTTT.

The chain uses TRBV19 and TRBJ2-1; 9 bases fit TRBD2. V lost 8 bases and J lost 10; bases outside the gene matches: 9. CDR1 and CDR2 (germline): LNHDA, SQIVND (reference sequence). The CDR3 has 13 residues. The CDR3 region has the DNA TGTGCCAGTGCGACTAGCGGAGGGGAAGAGCAGTTCTTC. This encodes CASATSGGEEQFF.

This clonotype was detected many times. The chain carries TRBV7-9 and TRBJ1-1; 8 positions agree with TRBD1. CDR3 size: 16 residues. Trimming cost V 5 bases and J 5 bases; bases outside gene matches: 13. Germline CDR1 reads SEHNR; CDR2 reads FQNEAQ (reference sequence). CDR3 loop: CASSPRTGKGSTEAFF. As DNA, the CDR3 is TGTGCCAGCAGCCCGAGGACAGGGAAGGGGTCGACTGAAGCTTTCTTT.

This clonotype has at least ten counts. The rearrangement joins TRBV7-2 to TRBJ2-3; 8 bases are shared with TRBD2. Germline V lookup: CDR1 SGHTA, CDR2 FQGNSA. CDR3 length: 15 residues. V trimming: 6 bases; J trimming: 3 bases; junction bases outside the gene matches: 8. The DNA of the CDR3 is TGTGCCAGCAGGGACTATGGACTAGCAACAGATACGCAGTATTTT. Amino acid sequence: CASRDYGLATDTQYF.

The chain carries TRBV2 and TRBJ2-1, with TRBD2 matching 7 bases. Trimming at V came to 3 bases and at J to 7 bases, leaving 6 bases not matched to a gene. The germline gives CDR1 SNHLY, CDR2 FYNNEI. The length of the CDR3 is 14 residues. CDR3 nucleotide sequence: TGTGCCAGCAGTGACCGGGCCGGGGGGAATGAGCAGTTCTTC. Translating gives CASSDRAGGNEQFF.

In its sample, this clonotype was seen many times. The V gene is TRBV12-3 or TRBV12-4, the J gene TRBJ1-1; 7 bases align to TRBD1. With 4 bases clipped from V and 4 bases from J, the junction kept 15 bases outside the gene matches. This CDR3 spans 17 amino acids. CDR3 sequence (DNA): TGTGCCAGCAGTTCACGACAGGGCGGCCTCTCGGCCACTGAAGCTTTCTTT. Amino acid sequence: CASSSRQGGLSATEAFF.

V gene TRBV5-6 combines with J gene TRBJ2-1; 8 bases fit TRBD2. The CDR3 has 16 residues. V lost 2 bases, J lost 7 bases, and 11 bases stayed unmatched. Germline CDR1 reads SGHDT; CDR2 reads YYEEEE. CDR3 sequence: CASSFFQAGALNEQFF. The CDR3 DNA reads as TGTGCCAGCAGCTTTTTTCAAGCGGGAGCACTAAATGAGCAGTTCTTC.

This clonotype was counted ten times or more. The CDR3 DNA reads as TGTGCCAGCAGTTTATGGGCAGGGGGAACTGAAGCTTTCTTT. It is translated as CASSLWAGGTEAFF. The chain couples TRBV12-3 or TRBV12-4 to TRBJ1-1, with 7 bases that match TRBD1. There are 14 residues in the CDR3. The V segment lost 2 bases and the J segment 5 bases; nucleotides outside the gene matches: 5.

This clonotype has only a few counts. V usage is TRBV6-1 and J usage is TRBJ1-5; D ambiguous. Per the germline V gene, CDR1 is MNHNS and CDR2 is SASEGT. Trimming took off 4 bases at V and 4 bases at J, with 17 bases between the two ends. The CDR3 loop spans 16 amino acids. The CDR3 here is CASSGGVQVLNQPQHF. CDR3 DNA sequence: TGTGCCAGCAGTGGTGGGGTCCAGGTTTTGAATCAGCCCCAGCATTTT.

The table lists this clonotype with many counts. The chain employs TRBV6-2 or TRBV6-3 and TRBJ1-1; D remains ambiguous. The V gene's germline CDR1 is MNHEY and CDR2 SVGEGT. V lost 7 bases and J 2 bases, leaving 14 bases between the germline ends. This CDR3 has 14 residues. In nucleotides, the CDR3 is TGTGCCAGCACCTTTCGGGAGGTCAACACTGAAGCTTTCTTT. This sequence encodes CASTFREVNTEAFF.

This clonotype came up a few times. The rearrangement uses TRBV20-1 and TRBJ1-2; D unresolved. The germline gives CDR1 DFQATT, CDR2 SNEGSKA (reference sequence). V dropped 6 bases and J dropped 2 bases, with 16 bases sitting between them. The CDR3 is made up of 14 amino acids. CDR3 residues: CSAARTDGNYGYTF. DNA for the CDR3: TGCAGTGCAGCCCGCACTGACGGGAACTATGGCTACACCTTC.

This clonotype was seen at least ten times. The J gene is TRBJ1-3, the V gene TRBV7-2; 8 bases are a match to TRBD1. The CDR3 is made up of 16 amino acids. Germline CDR1 is SGHTA and CDR2 is FQGNSA. J was trimmed by 0 bases and V by 1 base; bases with no gene match: 2. The CDR3 region is CASSLGQGSSGNTIYF. CDR3 nucleotide sequence: TGTGCCAGCAGCTTAGGACAGGGGAGCTCTGGAAACACCATATATTTT.

At least ten counts were recorded for this clonotype. V is TRBV20-1 and J is TRBJ1-5; D gene uncertain. The V end lost 7 bases, the J end lost 0 bases, and 10 bases lay between the germline ends. CDR3 length equals 13 residues. Germline lookup yields CDR1 DFQATT and CDR2 SNEGSKA (reference sequence). As DNA, the CDR3 is TGCAGTGTTCGTACAGCTAGCAATCAGCCCCAGCATTTT. It is translated as CSVRTASNQPQHF.

The genes are TRBV28 and TRBJ1-2; maybe TRBD1 (6 bases). There are 14 residues in the CDR3. The germline gives CDR1 MDHEN, CDR2 SYDVKM. Trimming stripped 3 bases from V and 1 base from J, with 9 bases between. CDR3 sequence: CASSFQGYNYGYTF. CDR3 DNA sequence: TGTGCCAGCAGTTTTCAGGGGTATAACTATGGCTACACCTTC.

This clonotype has ten or more counts. The chain recombines TRBV12-3 or TRBV12-4 with TRBJ2-2, with unresolved D. This CDR3 spans 15 amino acids. V was clipped by 7 bases and J by 1 base, with 13 bases between them. CDR3 coding DNA: TGTGCCAGCACCCCTGGAGCGATGAACACCGGGGAGCTGTTTTTT. Its translation is CASTPGAMNTGELFF.

This clonotype was recorded at least ten times. The chain joins TRBV6-5 to TRBJ2-3; tentatively, D is TRBD1 (7 bases). Trimming pared 0 bases from V and 5 bases from J, leaving 21 bases between. In germline, CDR1 is MNHEY, CDR2 SVGAGI. The CDR3 runs to 18 residues. The CDR3: CASSYSRAGGGLGDTQYF. In DNA form, the CDR3 reads TGTGCCAGCAGTTACTCGAGGGCTGGAGGGGGCCTGGGAGATACGCAGTATTTT.